The entry that follows covers one TCR beta chain sequence. The method was immunoSEQ multiplex PCR; TCRdb's version includes in-frame clones alone and lacks a portion of them. The sample lists 100,000 to 150,000 clones; 70% to 90% were seen once. The data are from a study of control samples from healthy donors and cancer patients. V gave up 8 bases and J gave up 9 bases, with 17 bases separating them. CDR3 size: 12 residues. Per the germline V gene, CDR1 is SGHNT and CDR2 is YENEEA. The genes are TRBV11-3 and TRBJ2-7; possibly TRBD2 for D (5 bases). Sequencing input: blood. The clonotype comes from a man aged 50 or older in good health. CDR3 region: CASRGGSSGQYF. CDR3 in DNA: TGTGCCAGCCGGGGTGGGTCTTCCGGGCAGTACTTC.